The 5 T cell receptor beta chains listed next were all sequenced from one sample in a study of early T cells in non-severe SARS-CoV-2 infection. TCRdb recomputed calls from the 5' RACE reads with MiXCR, one row per CDR3 protein. The sample shows roughly 56,000 distinct CDR3 sequences, less than 10% of them seen only once. Sequencing was carried out using whole blood. The receptors were sampled from an adult who was a healthcare worker with PCR-confirmed SARS-CoV-2 infection or an uninfected control (not recorded which).

The sample holds a few counts of this clonotype. The chain is built from TRBV6-5 and TRBJ1-2, with TRBD1 matching over 7 bases. The V and J ends lost 0 bases and 3 bases, in that order; junction bases with no gene match: 4. CDR1 is MNHEY, CDR2 SVGAGI, per germline. This CDR3 comprises 15 residues. The CDR3, as DNA: TGTGCCAGCAGTTACTCGGACAGGCCGTACTATGGCTACACCTTC. Its protein is CASSYSDRPYYGYTF.

The sample holds a few counts of this clonotype. The chain recombines TRBV19 with TRBJ2-1; tentatively, D is TRBD2 (5 bases). The CDR3 is 15 amino acids. Germline CDR1 LNHDA, CDR2 SQIVND (reference sequence). The V gene lost 7 bases and the J gene lost 1 base, with 14 bases spanning the gap. Here the CDR3 reads CASIPFAGSYNEQFF. For the CDR3, the DNA is TGTGCCAGTATCCCCTTTGCGGGTTCCTACAATGAGCAGTTCTTC.

This clonotype has ten or more counts. CDR3 sequence: CASSSGGTAYGYTF. The CDR3 coding sequence is TGCGCCAGCAGCTCCGGGGGGACGGCCTATGGCTACACCTTC. The V and J genes are TRBV5-1 and TRBJ1-2, with D possibly matching TRBD1 (5 bases). Germline-derived CDR1 and CDR2 are SGHRS and YFSETQ. V shed 3 bases and J shed 4 bases, with 13 bases lying between them. The CDR3 is 14 amino acids.

Only a few counts were recorded for this clonotype. The chain combines TRBV20-1 with TRBJ2-3; D call uncertain. Germline lookup yields CDR1 DFQATT and CDR2 SNEGSKA (reference sequence). V was trimmed by 3 bases and J by 4 bases, leaving 8 bases between them. This CDR3 region has 12 residues. This chain's CDR3 is CSARKMADTQYF. CDR3 nucleotides: TGCAGTGCTAGGAAGATGGCAGATACGCAGTATTTT.

In its sample, this clonotype is medium-sized. The V gene is TRBV25-1, the J gene TRBJ2-5; D not certain. The germline V and J ends were trimmed by 1 base and 8 bases, with 5 bases remaining between them. The CDR3 consists of 11 residues. CDR1 is MGHDK, CDR2 SYGVNS, per germline. CDR3 coding DNA: TGTGCCAGCAGTGAATTTTTAACCCAGTACTTC. Residues: CASSEFLTQYF.